The T cell receptor beta chain described here comes from a study of blood T cells in healthy people across ages (dated by TCRdb to 2013 to 2016). With respect to the entire study: In model experiments, roughly one uniquely barcoded TCR beta cDNA molecule per two T cells was captured by template switching. Using deep sequencing normalized with unique cDNA molecular identifiers, the study measured how TCR beta repertoire diversity changes with age. Four age groups were formed from the donors: young (average roughly 15 years), middle-aged (around 41), aged (roughly 59) and long-lived (more than 75). To avoid experimental bias, donors of different ages were randomly spread across the sequencing lanes. Two additional independent replicas of 1 million unique cDNA reads from the same blood draw were analyzed for two donors (one aged 18 to 30 and one aged 80 or older). The research as a whole found: Compared with the aged group, the long-lived group had more naive CD4+ T cells, fewer expanded clones and increased TCR diversity, suggesting age selection. Estimates of total diversity based on one million sequenced T cells were considered lower bounds and underestimates. Observed TCR beta diversity per million T cells fell roughly linearly with age, and a significant reduction was already apparent by age about 38. Bulk unsorted PBMC profiling prevented conclusive comparison of naive and antigen-experienced compartments. Because the CMV infection status of the donors was unknown, age-related changes in expanded clonotypes may potentially have been confounded. The percentage of naive T cells measured by flow cytometry correlated strongly with observed TCR beta diversity.

V has 4 bases trimmed and J has 7 bases trimmed; junction bases matching no gene number 22. CDR1 SGHDT and CDR2 YYEEEE were looked up in the germline V gene. Inclusive of the bounding cysteine and phenylalanine, the CDR3 is 19 residues long. The kept DNA is CDR3 alone, 57 bases in frame from the first base. Systemically healthy Caucasian individuals from Russia, around 38 in total and aged about 6 to 95 years, were included as donors. Each donor gave roughly 11 milliliters of peripheral blood, drawn into EDTA-treated Vacutainer tubes. Ficoll-Paque density-gradient centrifugation was used to isolate PBMCs, with at least 7 million per sample. Trizol reagent was used to extract total RNA from the PBMCs, yielding at least 6 micrograms per sample. For every donor, flow cytometry on a PBMC aliquot measured the percentage of naive CD45RAhigh/CD27high T cells. Library generation was performed with 5' RACE. Sequencing was carried out with an Illumina HiSeq 2500. A second 7 to 11 cycle PCR used a sample-barcoded 5' primer and a J-beta primer mix. A unique molecular identifier was introduced onto each TCR beta cDNA molecule by a template-switch 5' adaptor carrying 12 random nucleotides. At least 2.5 million CDR3-containing paired-end reads were obtained from each sample. All of the RNA was converted into first-strand cDNA using the Mint cDNA synthesis kit, with a TRBC-specific oligonucleotide serving as the primer. After uracil-DNA glycosylase treatment, a first 18-cycle PCR used universal primers M1SS and BC2_uni_R on all cDNA. Per the authors' processing: Each sample was normalized by randomly selecting 1 million high-quality reads, each carrying a distinct molecular identifier. Reads with shared molecular identifiers were discarded instead of being binned into consensus sequences. MiTCR, run with a Q25 quality threshold and the strictest error-elimination algorithm, handled CDR3 identification, clonotype clustering and error correction. Lower-bound total TCR beta diversity was estimated with a nonparametric unseen species model using Euler transformation. The public sequencing data were trimmed at Q25 with fastp and processed into clonotypes with MiXCR by TCRdb, which kept only in-frame beta chains. Here each entry gathers all rows of one CDR3 protein and keeps the most common genes and DNA. TCRdb's processing, not the study's, gives the V and J calls here. The sample table contains 550,000 to 650,000 distinct CDR3 sequences; only one count was recorded for less than 35% of them. Approximately 14% of the sample is in the top ten clones.

About this clonotype: No antigen is known for it. The record has no base qualities; no much larger clone is one base away.

The sample taken for sequencing was blood. The clonotype originates from a woman older than 75 in good health. The rearrangement joined TRBV5-6 to TRBJ1-4, and 7 junctional nucleotides match TRBD1. The CDR3 corresponds to CASSLGGDRVTVRGEKLFF. The DNA sequence is as follows: TGTGCCAGCAGCCTTGGGGGTGACAGGGTTACGGTTCGGGGTGAAAAACTGTTTTTT. Reference TRBV5-6 and TRBJ1-4 genes cover what lies past the CDR3, so the full variable domain is DAGVTQSPTHLIKTRGQQVTLRCSPKSGHDTVSWYQQALGQGPQFIFQYYEEEERQRGNFPDRFSGHQFPNYSSELNVNALLLGDSALYLCASSLGGDRVTVRGEKLFFGSGTQLSVL.